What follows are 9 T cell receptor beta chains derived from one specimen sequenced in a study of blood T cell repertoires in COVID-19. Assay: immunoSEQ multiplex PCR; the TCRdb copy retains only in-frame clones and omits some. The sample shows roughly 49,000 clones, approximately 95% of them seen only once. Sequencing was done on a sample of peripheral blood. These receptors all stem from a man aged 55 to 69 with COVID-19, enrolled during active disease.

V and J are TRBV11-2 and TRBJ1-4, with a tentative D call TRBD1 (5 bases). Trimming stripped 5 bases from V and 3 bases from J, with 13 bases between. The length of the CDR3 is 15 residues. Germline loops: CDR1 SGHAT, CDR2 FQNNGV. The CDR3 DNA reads TGTGCCAGCAGCAGCCCGGGGGGGGCTAATGAAAAACTGTTTTTT. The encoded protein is CASSSPGGANEKLFF.

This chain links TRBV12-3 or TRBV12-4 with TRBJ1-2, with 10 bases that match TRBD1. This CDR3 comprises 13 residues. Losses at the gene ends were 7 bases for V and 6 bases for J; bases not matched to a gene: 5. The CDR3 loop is CASTRTGGHGYTF. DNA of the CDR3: TGTGCCAGCACCCGGACAGGGGGTCATGGCTACACCTTC.

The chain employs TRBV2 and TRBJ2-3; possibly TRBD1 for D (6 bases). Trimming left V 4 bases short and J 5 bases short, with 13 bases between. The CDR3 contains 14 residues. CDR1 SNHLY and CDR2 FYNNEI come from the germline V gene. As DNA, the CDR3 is TGTGCCAGCAGTGTTGGGGGCGCAGAAGATACGCAGTATTTT. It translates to CASSVGGAEDTQYF. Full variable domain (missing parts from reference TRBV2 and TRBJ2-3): EPEVTQTPSHQVTQMGQEVILRCVPISNHLYFYWYRQILGQKVEFLVSFYNNEISEKSEIFDDQFSVERPDGSNFTLKIRSTKLEDSAMYFCASSVGGAEDTQYFGPGTRLTVL.

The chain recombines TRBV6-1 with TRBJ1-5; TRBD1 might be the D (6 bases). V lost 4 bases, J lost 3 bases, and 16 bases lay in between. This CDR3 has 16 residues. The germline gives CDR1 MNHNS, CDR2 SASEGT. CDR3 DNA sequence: TGTGCCAGCAGTGCCGCCTGGGGGCGGGTCAATCAGCCCCAGCATTTT. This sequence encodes CASSAAWGRVNQPQHF.

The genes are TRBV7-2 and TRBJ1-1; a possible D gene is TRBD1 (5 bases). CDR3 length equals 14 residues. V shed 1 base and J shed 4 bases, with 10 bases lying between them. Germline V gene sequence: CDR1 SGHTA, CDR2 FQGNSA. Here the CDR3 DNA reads TGTGCCAGCAGCTTAGTATGGGGGGGCACTGAAGCTTTCTTT. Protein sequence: CASSLVWGGTEAFF.

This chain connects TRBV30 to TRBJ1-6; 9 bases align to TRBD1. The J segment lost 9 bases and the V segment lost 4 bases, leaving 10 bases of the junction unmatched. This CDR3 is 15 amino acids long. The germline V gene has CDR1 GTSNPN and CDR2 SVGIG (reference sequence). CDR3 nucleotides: TGTGCCTGGATGTCTTTGGGACAGGGACTTTCACCCCTCCACTTT. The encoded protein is CAWMSLGQGLSPLHF.

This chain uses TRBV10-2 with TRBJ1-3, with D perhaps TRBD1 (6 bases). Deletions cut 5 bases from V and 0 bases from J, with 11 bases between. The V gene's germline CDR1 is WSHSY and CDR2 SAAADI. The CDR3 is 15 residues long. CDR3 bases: TGCGCCAGCAGTTTGGGGGCCATCTCTGGAAACACCATATATTTT. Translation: CASSLGAISGNTIYF.

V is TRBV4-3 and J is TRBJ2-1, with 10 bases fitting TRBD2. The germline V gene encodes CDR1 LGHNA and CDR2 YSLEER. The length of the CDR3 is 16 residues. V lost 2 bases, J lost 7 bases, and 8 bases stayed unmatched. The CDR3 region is CASSQRSGRAGNEQFF. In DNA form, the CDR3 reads TGCGCCAGCAGCCAAAGGAGCGGGAGGGCCGGTAATGAGCAGTTCTTC.

DNA for the CDR3: TGTGCCAGCAGTAGACTAGCGAGTTCCTACGAGCAGTACTTC. This translates into CASSRLASSYEQYF. The rearrangement joins TRBV6-5 to TRBJ2-7; 8 bases line up with TRBD2. V trimming: 5 bases; J trimming: 1 base; junction bases outside the gene matches: 4. Germline V gene data show CDR1 as MNHEY and CDR2 as SVGAGI. The CDR3 is 14 residues long.